This T cell receptor beta chain emerged from a study of vaccination effects on CD4 cells after COVID-19. This clone came up once. Its antigen remains unknown. Profiled with immunoSEQ multiplex PCR; TCRdb holds only in-frame clones, not every one. The repertoire has roughly 56,000 clones, around 73% of them found once; the top ten carry 1% to 1.5%. This CDR3 spans 12 amino acids. CDR1 is LNHDA and CDR2 is SQIVND in the germline V gene (reference sequence). Trimming shortened V by 5 bases and J by 3 bases, and 2 bases separated the two germline ends. Peptide-pool stimulation followed by sequencing identified expanded antigen-specific CD4+ clonotypes in the ViraFEST assay. The culture ran for approximately 9 days before CD4+ T cells were isolated. Each participant was administered two doses of either the BNT162b2 or the mRNA-1273 vaccine. Nucleocapsid antibodies stayed negative before and after vaccination, showing no earlier SARS-CoV-2 infection. Every well housed 2.1 million or so PBMC, which grew in culture alongside around 10 IU/ml IL-2 and 10 ug/ml peptides.

The chain uses TRBV19 and TRBJ2-6; D is unclear. The sequences come from CD4+ T cells from PBMCs cultured with HCoV-229E spike peptides, collected after COVID-19 vaccination. The TCR sequence derives from a human donor who received a COVID-19 vaccine. The CDR3 is CASSFGANVLTF. The CDR3, as DNA: TGTGCCAGTAGTTTTGGGGCCAACGTCCTGACTTTC.